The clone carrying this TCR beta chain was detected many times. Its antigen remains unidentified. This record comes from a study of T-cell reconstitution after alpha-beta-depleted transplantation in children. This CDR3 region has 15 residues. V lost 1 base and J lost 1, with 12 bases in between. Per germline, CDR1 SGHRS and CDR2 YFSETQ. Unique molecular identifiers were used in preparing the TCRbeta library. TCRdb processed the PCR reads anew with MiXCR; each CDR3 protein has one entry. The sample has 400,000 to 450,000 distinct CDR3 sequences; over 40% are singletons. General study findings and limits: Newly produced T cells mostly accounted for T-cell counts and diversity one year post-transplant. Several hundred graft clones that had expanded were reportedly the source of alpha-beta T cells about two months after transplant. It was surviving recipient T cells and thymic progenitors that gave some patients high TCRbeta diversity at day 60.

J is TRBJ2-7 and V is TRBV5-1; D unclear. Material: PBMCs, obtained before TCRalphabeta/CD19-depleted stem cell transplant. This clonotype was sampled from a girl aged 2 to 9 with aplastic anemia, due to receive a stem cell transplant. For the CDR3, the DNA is TGCGCCAGCAGCTTGTCTGGGCGAGCTTCCTACGAGCAGTACTTC. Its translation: CASSLSGRASYEQYF.